Listed below are T cell receptor beta chains from one sample, sequenced in a study of response to subunit inactivated influenza vaccine. TCRdb independently ran MiXCR on the RT-PCR reads; one entry per CDR3 protein. The top ten clones hold about 12% of a sample with a few hundred thousand distinct CDR3 sequences, approximately 9.9% of them seen once. Sequencing used PBMCs from blood, obtained roughly 47 days after vaccination. These receptor sequences come from a man in his forties or fifties who received an inactivated influenza vaccine. Both conserved end residues are trimmed from each CDR3.

v_gene: TRBV19; CDR3aa: ASSPGRVSNQPQH
v_gene: TRBV7-9; CDR3aa: ASSRGSQIEQY
v_gene: TRBV10-1; CDR3aa: ASSEGGGHEAF
v_gene: TRBV5-1; CDR3aa: ASRLDTNSYEQY
v_gene: TRBV12-3/TRBV12-4; CDR3aa: ASSLGGFEQF
v_gene: TRBV5-1; CDR3aa: ASSLGAGEGEQY
v_gene: TRBV5-1; CDR3aa: ASSVDSYGYT
v_gene: TRBV6-2/TRBV6-3; CDR3aa: ASSRDTSNQPQH
v_gene: TRBV6-1; CDR3aa: ASSPRTPRTQY
v_gene: TRBV5-1; CDR3aa: ASSPGPSEYNEQF
v_gene: TRBV28; CDR3aa: ASSFPPRGYNEQF
v_gene: TRBV6-2/TRBV6-3; CDR3aa: ASSDAWSDTQY
v_gene: TRBV28; CDR3aa: ASTPTGAWYGYT
v_gene: TRBV27; CDR3aa: ASKTSGTNTGELF
v_gene: TRBV20-1; CDR3aa: SAENGQGAQPQH
v_gene: TRBV5-5; CDR3aa: ASSFEGLAESTDTQY
v_gene: TRBV24-1; CDR3aa: ATSDYYEQY